The sample holds a few counts of the clone carrying this T cell receptor (beta chain). Study processing details: Cell counts per sample came from amplifying reference gene primers. Produced via immunoSEQ multiplex PCR; TCRdb's table is partial and in-frame only. V, J and clone size reflect that table, while D and trimming were determined from the DNA. The sample includes 15,000 to 20,000 clones, about 80% seen only once; the top ten take approximately 9%. The germline gives CDR1 SEHNR, CDR2 FQNEAQ (reference sequence). This CDR3 spans 13 amino acids. The V end lost 6 bases, the J end lost 5 bases, and 13 bases lay between the germline ends. This sample is drawn from a study of blood T cell repertoires in COVID-19. Study as a whole: Sites in the United States, Italy and Spain provided acute and convalescent COVID-19 samples. Sample material is recorded as cDNA or gDNA derived from T cells, B-cell-depleted T cells, or PBMCs.

Sequences were obtained from peripheral blood. The rearrangement joins TRBV7-9 to TRBJ1-2, with TRBD1 as a possible D gene (5 bases). The TCR comes from a human donor in a cohort sampled during active COVID-19. In nucleotides, the CDR3 is TGTGCCAGCAGTTCCCCCCGACAGTATGGCTACACCTTC. This codes for CASSSPRQYGYTF.